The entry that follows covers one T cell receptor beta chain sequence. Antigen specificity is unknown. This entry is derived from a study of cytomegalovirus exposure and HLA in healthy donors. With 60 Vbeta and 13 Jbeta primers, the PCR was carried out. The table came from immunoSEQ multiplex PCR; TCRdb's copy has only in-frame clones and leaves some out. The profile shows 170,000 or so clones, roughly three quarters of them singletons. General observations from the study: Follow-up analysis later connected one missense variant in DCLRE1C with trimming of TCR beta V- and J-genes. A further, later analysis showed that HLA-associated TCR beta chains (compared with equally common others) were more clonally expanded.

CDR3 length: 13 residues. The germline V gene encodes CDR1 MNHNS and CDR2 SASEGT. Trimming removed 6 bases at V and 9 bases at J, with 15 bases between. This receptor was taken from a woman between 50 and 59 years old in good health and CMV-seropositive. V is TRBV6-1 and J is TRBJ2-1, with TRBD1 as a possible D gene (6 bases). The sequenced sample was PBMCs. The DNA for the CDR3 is TGTGCCAGCAGCAAGGGGGAATTCGGTGAGCAGTTCTTC. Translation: CASSKGEFGEQFF.